This T cell receptor (beta chain) was recorded in a study of blood T cells in healthy people across ages. Study findings and constraints: The study regarded diversity estimates from one million T cells as underestimates. With naive T cell percentage, TCR beta diversity showed a strong correlation.

There were at least 5.5 micrograms of total RNA extracted from every sample. Next came a second PCR, run for roughly 6 to 11 cycles, which used a sample-barcoded 5' primer along with a J-beta primer mix. CDR3-containing paired-end reads numbering at least 2.5 million came from each sample. MiXCR was run by TCRdb on the 5' RACE reads, yielding one entry per CDR3 protein. This repertoire shows some 1.5 million distinct CDR3 sequences, roughly 28% found once; its top ten account for around 7.7%. This clonotype appeared many times. Its antigen is as yet unknown. The CDR3 totals 12 residues. Sequenced input: blood. The chain joins TRBV21-1 to TRBJ2-5; TRBD2 is the table's D call and was not checked against the DNA. TRBV21-1 is a pseudogene segment. This TCR derives from a woman aged 25 to 39 in good health. CDR3 sequence reads: CASSIPDWEQYF. For the CDR3, the DNA is TGTGCCAGCAGCATCCCCGATTGGGAGCAGTACTTC.